This is a list of T cell receptor beta chains from one sample in a study of long-term antiretroviral therapy in people with HIV. TCRdb's table, derived via immunoSEQ multiplex PCR, lists solely in-frame clones and lacks some. This sample carries under 25,000 clones, more than 75% of them seen once, and the ten largest clones take about 3.3%. This specimen was unsorted PBMCs, taken 2.6 years after starting antiretroviral therapy. These TCRs come from a woman in her fifties or sixties with HIV. CDR3s include the opening cysteine and the closing phenylalanine or tryptophan. A D gene is named only where the DNA matches it firmly. Expanded clones are given a class, and other clones once, few, many or no size at all.

clone size	V gene	J gene	D gene	CDR3 protein	CDR3 DNA
-	TRBV5-8	TRBJ2-1	-	CASSVLGEQFF	TGTGCCAGCAGCGTTCTGGGTGAGCAGTTCTTC
-	TRBV5-6	TRBJ2-5	-	CASSLYLWETQYF	TGTGCCAGCAGCTTGTATTTGTGGGAGACCCAGTACTTC
-	TRBV7-8	TRBJ1-2	-	CASSLGLGAGGGYTF	TGTGCCAGCAGCTTAGGGCTGGGGGCGGGGGGTGGCTACACCTTC
-	TRBV4-3	TRBJ2-2	TRBD2	CASSQDKAGVGGELFF	TGCGCCAGCAGCCAAGACAAAGCGGGAGTGGGCGGGGAGCTGTTTTTT
-	TRBV4-3	TRBJ2-1	TRBD2	CASSQGTSGSEQFF	TGCGCCAGCAGCCAGGGGACTAGCGGCAGTGAGCAGTTCTTC
-	TRBV7-2	TRBJ2-5	-	CASSLALQETQYF	TGTGCCAGCAGCTTAGCCTTACAAGAGACCCAGTACTTC
-	TRBV6-1	TRBJ1-2	-	CASSVPPPNYGYTF	TGTGCCAGCAGTGTCCCTCCGCCTAACTATGGCTACACCTTC
-	TRBV4-2	TRBJ1-5	-	CASSQDGAWRLDQPQHF	TGTGCCAGCAGCCAAGATGGGGCTTGGAGGTTGGATCAGCCCCAGCATTTT
-	TRBV5-1	TRBJ2-3	TRBD1	CASSLESRTGTDTQYF	TGCGCCAGCAGCTTGGAAAGTAGGACAGGGACAGATACGCAGTATTTT
-	TRBV19	TRBJ2-2	TRBD2	CASSMAGAGELFF	TGTGCCAGTAGTATGGCGGGGGCCGGGGAGCTGTTTTTT
-	TRBV20-1	TRBJ2-1	-	CSAKEDQQFF	TGCAGTGCGAAAGAGGACCAGCAGTTCTTC
-	TRBV20-1	TRBJ2-7	-	CSARDNYEQYF	TGCAGTGCTAGGGACAACTACGAGCAGTACTTC
-	TRBV6-1	TRBJ2-5	-	CASSEELFMETQYF	TGTGCCAGCAGTGAAGAACTGTTCATGGAGACCCAGTACTTC
-	TRBV19	TRBJ2-3	-	CSSGTGGYSTDTQYF	TGTTCTTCGGGGACTGGCGGGTATAGCACAGATACGCAGTATTTT
-	TRBV7-2	TRBJ2-1	TRBD2	CASSHLAEKIWDEQFF	TGTGCCAGCAGCCATCTAGCGGAAAAAATCTGGGATGAGCAGTTCTTC
once	TRBV10-3	TRBJ2-7	-	CAISGGRGYSYEQYF	TGTGCCATCAGTGGCGGGCGGGGATACTCCTACGAGCAGTACTTC
once	TRBV7-9	TRBJ2-1	TRBD2	CASSLVGTSGYNEQFF	TGTGCCAGCAGCTTAGTGGGGACTAGCGGCTACAATGAGCAGTTCTTC
-	TRBV10-2	TRBJ2-3	-	CASSESSGSTDTQYF	TGCGCCAGCAGTGAGTCAAGCGGAAGCACAGATACGCAGTATTTT
-	TRBV19	TRBJ2-5	-	CASSTQGIETQYF	TGTGCCAGTAGTACTCAGGGCATCGAGACCCAGTACTTC
-	TRBV20-1	TRBJ2-7	-	CSAVDGVEQYF	TGCAGTGCAGTCGATGGGGTGGAGCAGTACTTC
-	TRBV18	TRBJ1-4	TRBD1	CASSPRDSLNEKLFF	TGTGCCAGCTCACCCCGGGACAGCCTTAATGAAAAACTGTTTTTT
-	TRBV6-5	TRBJ1-5	-	CASSYRDNQPQHF	TGTGCCAGCAGTTATCGGGACAATCAGCCCCAGCATTTT
-	TRBV7-9	TRBJ2-3	TRBD1	CASSLFQGADTQYF	TGTGCCAGCAGCTTATTCCAGGGGGCAGATACGCAGTATTTT
-	TRBV21-1	TRBJ2-7	-	CASSKQSFGPYEQYF	TGTGCCAGCAGCAAACAATCATTTGGGCCCTACGAGCAGTACTTC
-	TRBV28	TRBJ2-3	-	CASSDLRDTQYF	TGTGCCAGCAGTGACCTACGGGATACGCAGTATTTT
-	TRBV5-1	TRBJ2-7	-	CASSLGPYYEQYF	TGCGCCAGCAGCTTGGGTCCGTACTACGAGCAGTACTTC
-	TRBV5-4	TRBJ2-2	-	CASSLGAGELFF	TGTGCCAGCAGCTTAGGAGCCGGGGAGCTGTTTTTT
few	TRBV13	TRBJ2-1	TRBD2	CASSHHLRLAGDYEQFF	TGTGCCAGCAGCCACCACCTTCGACTAGCGGGAGATTACGAGCAGTTCTTC
-	TRBV9	TRBJ2-7	-	CASSVEGGLSIEQYF	TGTGCCAGCAGCGTAGAAGGTGGGTTGTCAATCGAGCAGTACTTC
-	TRBV6-1	TRBJ2-7	TRBD2	CASSRLAGTYEQYF	TGTGCCAGCAGTAGGCTAGCGGGAACCTACGAGCAGTACTTC
once	TRBV21-1	TRBJ2-2	-	CASSKVHGLAGVTGELFF	TGTGCCAGCAGCAAAGTCCACGGGCTAGCGGGAGTCACCGGGGAGCTGTTTTTT
-	TRBV7-9	TRBJ2-7	-	CASSRYGGGGTYEQYF	TGTGCCAGCAGCCGGTACGGTGGAGGGGGAACCTACGAGCAGTACTTC
-	TRBV18	TRBJ2-3	-	CASSPLFTDTQYF	TGTGCCAGCTCACCACTTTTCACAGATACGCAGTATTTT
few	TRBV7-6	TRBJ2-7	-	CASSLGQDYEQYF	TGTGCCAGCAGCTTAGGACAGGATTACGAGCAGTACTTC
-	TRBV5-6	TRBJ2-1	-	CASRSRSYNEQFF	TGTGCCAGCAGATCGCGCTCCTACAATGAGCAGTTCTTC
few	TRBV28	TRBJ2-4	TRBD2	CASSSLWLAEDKNIQYF	TGTGCCAGCAGTTCACTCTGGCTAGCGGAAGACAAAAACATTCAGTACTTC
-	TRBV23-1	TRBJ2-5	TRBD1	CASGSHRGWRETQYF	TGCGCCAGCGGCTCCCACAGGGGGTGGCGCGAGACCCAGTACTTC
-	TRBV27	TRBJ2-2	-	CASSLESLSGELFF	TGTGCCAGCAGTTTAGAGAGTTTATCCGGGGAGCTGTTTTTT
few	TRBV18	TRBJ2-5	TRBD1	CASSYRDSQETQYF	TGTGCCAGCTCTTACCGGGACAGTCAAGAGACCCAGTACTTC
-	TRBV6-5	TRBJ2-1	-	CASSYSGGSGEQFF	TGTGCCAGCAGTTACTCGGGCGGGTCGGGTGAGCAGTTCTTC
-	TRBV4-3	TRBJ2-7	TRBD2	CASSQDMIAGGSYEQYF	TGCGCCAGCAGCCAAGACATGATAGCGGGAGGTTCCTACGAGCAGTACTTC
-	TRBV6-1	TRBJ2-7	-	CASSENGGFYEQYF	TGTGCCAGCAGTGAGAACGGGGGCTTCTACGAGCAGTACTTC